One and the same sample provided the 30 T cell receptor beta chains below, sequenced in a study of blood T cell repertoires in COVID-19. Assay used: immunoSEQ multiplex PCR; TCRdb lists only in-frame clones, some missing. The sample lists 150,000 to 200,000 clones, around 90% occurring once. Source material: peripheral blood. The receptor source for this set is a man in his late teens or twenties with acute or convalescent COVID-19.

The chain's CDR3 is CASSITGLGQPQHF. CDR3 sequence (DNA): TGTGCCAGTAGTATCACAGGGTTAGGCCAGCCCCAGCATTTT. The rearrangement links TRBV19 to TRBJ1-5; D possibly corresponds to TRBD1 (6 bases). The germline V gene encodes CDR1 LNHDA and CDR2 SQIVND (reference sequence). The V end was cut by 3 bases, the J end by 7 bases, with 13 bases between. The CDR3 is 14 amino acids.

The chain employs TRBV19 and TRBJ2-7, with 12 bases that match TRBD1. Germline-derived CDR1 and CDR2 are LNHDA and SQIVND (reference sequence). The V segment lost 6 bases and the J segment 9 bases; nucleotides outside the gene matches: 15. The CDR3 consists of 16 residues. The CDR3 spells CASSMRMGQGAPGQYF. CDR3 sequence (DNA): TGTGCCAGTAGCATGAGGATGGGACAGGGGGCGCCCGGGCAGTACTTC. The entire variable domain, with the rest obtained from reference TRBV19 and TRBJ2-7, is as follows: DGGITQSPKYLFRKEGQNVTLSCEQNLNHDAMYWYRQDPGQGLRLIYYSQIVNDFQKGDIAEGYSVSREKKESFPLTVTSAQKNPTAFYLCASSMRMGQGAPGQYFGPGTRLTVT.

V gene TRBV3-1 (or the pseudogene TRBV3-2) combines with J gene TRBJ1-3, with D perhaps TRBD1 (5 bases). The CDR3 runs 17 residues. Germline assignment: CDR1 LGHDT and CDR2 YNNKEL (reference sequence). V was trimmed by 1 base and J by 2 bases, leaving 15 bases between them. CDR3 residues: CASSQGRLGGAGNTIYF. The CDR3 bases are TGTGCCAGCAGCCAAGGCCGCCTCGGGGGGGCTGGAAACACCATATATTTT.

The V gene is TRBV7-9, the J gene TRBJ1-1; the match to TRBD1 covers 9 bases. J lost 1 base, V lost 1 base, and 10 bases had no gene match. The CDR3 is 18 amino acids. CDR1 and CDR2 from the germline V gene are SEHNR and FQNEAQ (reference sequence). The CDR3 here is CASSLGLQGARGNTEAFF. The CDR3 nucleotides are TGTGCCAGCAGCTTAGGGTTACAGGGGGCCAGGGGGAACACTGAAGCTTTCTTT.

This clone was detected once. CDR3 sequence: CASSPSSYEQYF. The CDR3 coding sequence is TGTGCCAGCAGTCCCAGCTCCTACGAGCAGTACTTC. J is TRBJ2-7 and V is TRBV7-9; D is unresolved. This CDR3 is built from 12 residues. CDR1 and CDR2 from the germline V gene are SEHNR and FQNEAQ (reference sequence). V dropped 6 bases and J dropped 0 bases, with 6 bases sitting between them.

The chain combines TRBV6-1 with TRBJ1-6; D may be TRBD1 (6 bases). Germline CDR1 and CDR2: MNHNS and SASEGT. This CDR3 has 16 amino acids. Trimming took off 2 bases at V and 5 bases at J, with 13 bases between the two ends. The chain's CDR3 is CASSEIRGADNSPLHF. In nucleotides, the CDR3 is TGTGCCAGCAGTGAAATCAGGGGCGCAGATAATTCACCCCTCCACTTT.

The genes are TRBV25-1 and TRBJ1-4; tentatively, D is TRBD1 (6 bases). Between the trimmed V and J ends, which lost 2 bases and 8 bases, there was a span of 15 bases. Germline assignment: CDR1 MGHDK and CDR2 SYGVNS. The CDR3 is made up of 15 amino acids. The CDR3 sequence is CASSELWGPREKLFF. Here the CDR3 DNA reads TGTGCCAGCAGTGAACTCTGGGGGCCGAGGGAAAAACTGTTTTTT.

This chain links TRBV5-1 with TRBJ2-3; 12 nucleotides line up with TRBD2. V lost 0 bases, J lost 5 bases, and 4 bases stayed unmatched. The CDR3 totals 16 residues. Germline-derived CDR1 and CDR2 are SGHRS and YFSETQ. The DNA of the CDR3 is TGCGCCAGCAGCTTGGGCCTAGCGGGGGGGCAAGATACGCAGTATTTT. This codes for CASSLGLAGGQDTQYF. Full variable domain (missing parts from reference TRBV5-1 and TRBJ2-3): KAGVTQTPRYLIKTRGQQVTLSCSPISGHRSVSWYQQTPGQGLQFLFEYFSETQRNKGNFPGRFSGRQFSNSRSEMNVSTLELGDSALYLCASSLGLAGGQDTQYFGPGTRLTVL.

The chain carries TRBV11-2 and TRBJ2-7, with D perhaps matching TRBD2 (5 bases). The CDR3 extends over 14 amino acids. V shed 4 bases and J shed 4 bases, with 14 bases lying between them. Germline assignment: CDR1 SGHAT and CDR2 FQNNGV. The CDR3 protein is CASSSVRGAYEQYF. The CDR3 bases are TGTGCCAGCAGCTCCGTTCGGGGTGCTTACGAGCAGTACTTC. Supplemented by reference TRBV11-2 and TRBJ2-7, the full variable domain reads EAGVAQSPRYKIIEKRQSVAFWCNPISGHATLYWYQQILGQGPKLLIQFQNNGVVDDSQLPKDRFSAERLKGVDSTLKIQPAKLEDSAVYLCASSSVRGAYEQYFGPGTRLTVT.

The V gene is TRBV6-5, the J gene TRBJ1-2; 7 bases align to TRBD1. Per germline, CDR1 MNHEY and CDR2 SVGAGI. With 6 bases clipped from V and 3 bases from J, the junction kept 4 bases outside the gene matches. This CDR3 has 13 amino acids. CDR3 sequence reads: CASSDRVDYGYTF. CDR3 in DNA: TGTGCCAGCAGCGACAGGGTTGACTATGGCTACACCTTC.

V is TRBV30 and J is TRBJ2-1, with a tentative D call TRBD2 (6 bases). CDR1 GTSNPN and CDR2 SVGIG come from the germline V gene (reference sequence). This CDR3 is built from 12 residues. V was pared by 5 bases and J by 4 bases, with 9 bases between. The CDR3 protein is CAWLGGYNEQFF. The CDR3 region has the DNA TGTGCCTGGCTGGGGGGTTACAATGAGCAGTTCTTC.

The chain recombines TRBV6-5 with TRBJ2-7, with TRBD1 identical over 8 bases. V shed 5 bases, J shed 2 bases, and the junction held 5 bases outside the gene matches. Germline V gives CDR1 MNHEY, CDR2 SVGAGI. This CDR3 comprises 14 residues. The CDR3 DNA reads TGTGCCAGCAGTCGACGGACAGGGACCTACGAGCAGTACTTC. Protein product: CASSRRTGTYEQYF.

The V gene is TRBV5-1, the J gene TRBJ2-7, with TRBD2 matching 11 bases. The trim removed 0 bases at V and 4 bases at J, leaving 3 bases unmatched. CDR3 length equals 15 residues. Germline CDR1 reads SGHRS; CDR2 reads YFSETQ. The CDR3 DNA follows: TGCGCCAGCAGCTTGGAGACTAGCGGGGCATACGAGCAGTACTTC. It encodes CASSLETSGAYEQYF.

V and J are TRBV12-3 or TRBV12-4 and TRBJ2-2; TRBD1 aligns across 8 bases. CDR3 length: 13 residues. V was pared by 7 bases and J by 8 bases, with 6 bases of the junction left unmatched. The DNA of the CDR3 is TGTGCCAGCACCGGGACAGGTTCTGGGGAGCTGTTTTTT. Its protein is CASTGTGSGELFF.

The gene calls are TRBV5-1 and TRBJ1-1; D is perhaps TRBD1 (5 bases). Germline V lookup: CDR1 SGHRS, CDR2 YFSETQ. This CDR3 comprises 16 residues. The V end was cut by 5 bases, the J end by 2 bases, with 19 bases between. The CDR3 loop reads CASRMPGLQFNTEAFF. The CDR3 bases are TGCGCCAGCAGGATGCCGGGACTCCAATTTAACACTGAAGCTTTCTTT.

The chain recombines TRBV7-2 with TRBJ2-2; 7 bases match TRBD2. The CDR3 totals 16 residues. From germline, CDR1 is SGHTA and CDR2 FQGNSA. Trimming at V came to 5 bases and at J to 3 bases, leaving 9 bases not matched to a gene. The CDR3 DNA sequence: TGTGCCAGCAGCCTGCTTGGTAGCGGGTACACCGGGGAGCTGTTTTTT. It encodes CASSLLGSGYTGELFF.

V is TRBV18 and J is TRBJ2-7; 8 bases agree with TRBD1. The CDR3 spans 15 residues. Germline V lookup: CDR1 KGHSH, CDR2 LQKENI. V gave up 2 bases and J gave up 7 bases; unmatched junction bases: 10. The CDR3 region is CASSPTGTGRREQYF. As DNA, the CDR3 is TGTGCCAGCTCACCAACCGGGACAGGCCGACGGGAGCAGTACTTC. The complete variable domain, with remaining parts taken from reference TRBV18 and TRBJ2-7, reads NAGVMQNPRHLVRRRGQEARLRCSPMKGHSHVYWYRQLPEEGLKFMVYLQKENIIDESGMPKERFSAEFPKEGPSILRIQQVVRGDSAAYFCASSPTGTGRREQYFGPGTRLTVT.

The V and J genes are TRBV4-1 and TRBJ2-1; TRBD2 might be the D (7 bases). V dropped 4 bases and J dropped 9 bases, with 10 bases sitting between them. The CDR3 runs to 12 residues. In germline, CDR1 is MGHRA, CDR2 YSYEKL. The CDR3 reads CASSRGGSEQFF. CDR3 DNA: TGCGCCAGCAGCCGCGGGGGCTCTGAGCAGTTCTTC.

The chain has TRBV14 and TRBJ2-7; 9 bases align to TRBD1. The germline gives CDR1 SGHDN, CDR2 FVKESK. The CDR3 runs 14 residues. V lost 5 bases and J lost 2; bases outside the gene matches: 4. This CDR3 reads CASSYGQGPYEQYF. The CDR3 DNA reads as TGTGCCAGCAGCTACGGACAGGGGCCCTACGAGCAGTACTTC.

As DNA, the CDR3 is TGTGCCAGTAGTACCAGCGGGGGGAATACAGATACGCAGTATTTT. Its translation: CASSTSGGNTDTQYF. The chain has TRBV19 and TRBJ2-3; 9 nucleotides match TRBD2. Germline assignment: CDR1 LNHDA and CDR2 SQIVND (reference sequence). The trim removed 4 bases at V and 3 bases at J, leaving 5 bases unmatched. This CDR3 contains 15 residues.

In DNA form, the CDR3 reads TGTGCCATCAGTGGACAGGGGAACTATGGCTACACCTTC. Its translation is CAISGQGNYGYTF. The chain uses TRBV10-3 and TRBJ1-2; 8 bases are shared with TRBD1. Looked up from germline, CDR1 is ENHRY and CDR2 is SYGVKD. The CDR3 is 13 amino acids. V shed 4 bases, J shed 2 bases, and the junction held 0 bases outside the gene matches.

V and J are TRBV5-1 and TRBJ2-3; D perhaps matches TRBD1 (6 bases). The CDR3 has 15 amino acids. Germline lookup yields CDR1 SGHRS and CDR2 YFSETQ. Trimming left V 4 bases short and J 2 bases short, with 14 bases between. This chain's CDR3 is CASSPGVPSTDTQYF. CDR3 DNA: TGCGCCAGCAGCCCAGGGGTCCCCTCCACAGATACGCAGTATTTT.

This chain joins TRBV19 and TRBJ2-7; 7 positions agree with TRBD2. The CDR3 sequence is 14 residues long. With 6 bases clipped from V and 2 bases from J, the junction kept 7 bases outside the gene matches. CDR1 and CDR2 from the germline V gene are LNHDA and SQIVND (reference sequence). The CDR3 loop is CASSVSGATYEQYF. In nucleotides, the CDR3 is TGTGCCAGTAGCGTAAGCGGGGCTACCTACGAGCAGTACTTC.

The V and J genes are TRBV27 and TRBJ2-1; D unclear. There are 15 residues in the CDR3. Between the trimmed V and J ends, which lost 5 bases and 6 bases, there was a span of 17 bases. Germline V lookup: CDR1 MNHEY, CDR2 SMNVEV (reference sequence). The CDR3, as DNA: TGTGCCAGCAGTCCCCGAGCTAGTTCGGGCAATGAGCAGTTCTTC. Residues: CASSPRASSGNEQFF.

In its sample, this clone was seen a few times. The same CDR3 can be traced to other DNA sequences in this sample. The CDR3: CASSLEGGSYGYTF. The CDR3 bases are TGTGCCAGCAGCTTAGAGGGAGGATCTTATGGCTACACCTTC. J is TRBJ1-2 and V is TRBV13; D not certain. Per the germline V gene, CDR1 is PRHDT and CDR2 is FYEKMQ (reference sequence). The CDR3 covers 14 residues. V was pared by 1 base and J by 5 bases, with 11 bases between.

The CDR3 here is CASSWDSNQPQHF. CDR3 nucleotides: TGTGCCAGCAGTTGGGACAGTAATCAGCCCCAGCATTTT. The genes are TRBV6-5 and TRBJ1-5; 7 positions match TRBD1. Unmatched junction bases numbered 1, after V lost 4 bases and J lost 4 bases. Germline CDR1 reads MNHEY; CDR2 reads SVGAGI. CDR3 length: 13 amino acids.

CDR3 coding DNA: TGTGCCAGCTCCTCTCAGGATCTCCCCGGCTACACCTTC. Translated, it gives CASSSQDLPGYTF. The chain combines TRBV18 with TRBJ1-2; D is undetermined. V was shortened by 6 bases and J by 8 bases, with 16 bases between the two germline ends. Germline assignment: CDR1 KGHSH and CDR2 LQKENI. CDR3 length: 13 residues.

The rearrangement links TRBV24-1 to TRBJ2-2, with 9 bases that match TRBD2. V shed 1 base, J shed 1 base, and the junction held 0 bases outside the gene matches. Germline CDR1 KGHDR, CDR2 SFDVKD. The CDR3 is made up of 16 amino acids. CDR3 sequence reads: CATSDFSGGNTGELFF. As DNA, the CDR3 is TGTGCCACCAGTGATTTTAGCGGGGGGAACACCGGGGAGCTGTTTTTT.

The chain links TRBV14 to TRBJ2-1; 9 bases match TRBD2. The V gene end was trimmed by 2 bases and the J gene end by 8 bases; junction bases not matched to a gene: 16. This CDR3 is 18 amino acids long. The germline gives CDR1 SGHDN, CDR2 FVKESK. CDR3 sequence reads: CASSQPTTWAGGPYEQFF. The CDR3 DNA is TGTGCCAGCAGCCAACCTACCACTTGGGCGGGAGGGCCGTATGAGCAGTTCTTC.

CDR3 nucleotides: TGCAGCGCTAGGGGGGAGGGATACACCGGGGAGCTGTTTTTT. Residues: CSARGEGYTGELFF. The genes are TRBV29-1 and TRBJ2-2, with D maybe TRBD2 (7 bases). V dropped 7 bases and J dropped 3 bases, with 15 bases sitting between them. This CDR3 is built from 14 residues. Germline V gene sequence: CDR1 SQVTM, CDR2 ANQGSEA.